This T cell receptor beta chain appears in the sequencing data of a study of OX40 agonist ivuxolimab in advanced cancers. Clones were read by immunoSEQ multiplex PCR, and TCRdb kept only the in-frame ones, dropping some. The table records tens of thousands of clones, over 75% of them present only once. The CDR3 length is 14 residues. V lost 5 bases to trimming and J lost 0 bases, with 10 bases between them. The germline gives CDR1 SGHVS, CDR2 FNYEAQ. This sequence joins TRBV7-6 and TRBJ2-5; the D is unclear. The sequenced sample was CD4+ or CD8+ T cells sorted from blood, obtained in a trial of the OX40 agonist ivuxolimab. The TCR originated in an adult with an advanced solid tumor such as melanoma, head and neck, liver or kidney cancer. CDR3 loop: CASSRFLNQETQYF. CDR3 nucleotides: TGTGCCAGCAGCCGATTCCTTAACCAAGAGACCCAGTACTTC.